The next 15 T cell receptor beta chains were all read from a single sample in a study of T cells after yellow fever vaccination. One entry per CDR3 protein results from TCRdb running MiXCR on the 5' RACE reads. The data show 300,000 to 350,000 distinct CDR3 sequences, 3.5% to 5% seen once. Here the sequenced sample was PBMCs, taken 15 days after the yellow fever booster vaccination. The receptors were gathered from a man between 18 and 29 years old who received the YFV17D yellow fever vaccine.

This clonotype turned up a few times. This chain links TRBV9 with TRBJ2-7; D ambiguous. The CDR3 spans 14 residues. Germline assignment: CDR1 SGDLS and CDR2 YYNGEE. V was cut by 0 bases and J by 3 bases, with 10 bases left in between. Written as DNA, the CDR3 is TGTGCCAGCAGCGTAGAAGGGTTAGGCTACGAGCAGTACGTC. Translated, it gives CASSVEGLGYEQYV.

This clonotype has more than one count but fewer than ten. The rearrangement uses TRBV27 and TRBJ2-7; 9 bases agree with TRBD1. CDR3 length: 13 amino acids. Germline V gene data show CDR1 as MNHEY and CDR2 as SMNVEV (reference sequence). Germline trimming cut 6 bases from V and 4 bases from J; bases unmatched to any gene: 4. In DNA, the CDR3 is TGTGCCAGCAGCTCAGGGACAGGGTACGAGCAGTACGTC. Protein product: CASSSGTGYEQYV.

This clonotype has only a few counts. CDR3: CASSDRDHTEAFF. In nucleotides, the CDR3 is TGTGCCAGCAGTGACCGGGACCACACTGAAGCTTTCTTT. This rearrangement joins TRBV6-6 to TRBJ1-1; D perhaps matches TRBD1 (5 bases). The germline V and J ends were trimmed by 5 bases and 3 bases, with 10 bases remaining between them. The CDR3 is 13 amino acids. Looked up from germline, CDR1 is MNHNY and CDR2 is SVGAGI (reference sequence).

This clonotype was found a few times. The gene calls are TRBV25-1 and TRBJ1-3; weak D call: TRBD1 (5 bases). Trimming removed 4 bases at V and 4 bases at J, with 11 bases between. CDR3 length equals 14 residues. CDR1 is MGHDK and CDR2 is SYGVNS in the germline V gene. The chain's CDR3 is CASSVSGMGNTIYF. The CDR3 region has the DNA TGTGCCAGCAGTGTGTCAGGGATGGGAAACACCATATATTTT.

Many counts were recorded for this clonotype. The rearrangement uses TRBV7-9 and TRBJ1-2; possibly TRBD1 for D (5 bases). Trimming cost V 1 base and J 3 bases, with 12 bases left between them. The length of the CDR3 is 15 residues. In germline, CDR1 is SEHNR, CDR2 FQNEAQ (reference sequence). The chain's CDR3 is CASSLGGDGDYGYTF. The DNA for the CDR3 is TGTGCCAGCAGCTTAGGGGGGGACGGGGACTATGGCTACACCTTC. Combining the CDR3 with reference TRBV7-9 and TRBJ1-2 gives the whole variable domain DTGVSQNPRHKITKRGQNVTFRCDPISEHNRLYWYRQTLGQGPEFLTYFQNEAQLEKSRLLSDRFSAERPKGSFSTLEIQRTEQGDSAMYLCASSLGGDGDYGYTFGSGTRLTVV.

This clonotype was seen repeatedly, ten times or more. This chain joins TRBV20-1 and TRBJ1-5; no definite D call. The CDR3 runs 12 residues. Germline lookup yields CDR1 DFQATT and CDR2 SNEGSKA (reference sequence). V was trimmed by 6 bases and J by 4 bases, leaving 10 bases between them. The CDR3 protein is CSARPPNQPQHF. DNA of the CDR3: TGCAGTGCCAGACCTCCAAATCAGCCCCAGCATTTT.

This clonotype was picked up many times. The chain employs TRBV7-6 and TRBJ1-3; TRBD1 agrees at 7 bases. This CDR3 has 17 residues. The V gene end was trimmed by 5 bases and the J gene end by 0 bases; junction bases not matched to a gene: 10. Germline lookup yields CDR1 SGHVS and CDR2 FNYEAQ. CDR3 bases: TGTGCCAGCAGCCCGAGGGGACAGCTCAGCTCTGGAAACACCATATATTTT. It is translated as CASSPRGQLSSGNTIYF.

This clonotype came up a few times. The chain carries TRBV6-5 and TRBJ1-5; D is perhaps TRBD1 (6 bases). CDR1 MNHEY and CDR2 SVGAGI come from the germline V gene. The CDR3 extends over 15 amino acids. V was shortened by 6 bases and J by 8 bases, with 20 bases between the two germline ends. CDR3: CASSPVGQGFKPQHF. In nucleotides, the CDR3 is TGTGCCAGCAGCCCCGTAGGGCAGGGGTTTAAGCCCCAGCATTTT.

In its sample, this clonotype was seen many times. This chain links TRBV12-3 or TRBV12-4 with TRBJ1-5, with 8 positions matching TRBD1. This CDR3 region has 17 residues. Losses at the gene ends were 0 bases for V and 4 bases for J; bases not matched to a gene: 8. The CDR3 protein is CASSLARDRTANQPQHF. The CDR3 DNA reads as TGTGCCAGCAGTTTAGCGCGGGACAGGACCGCGAATCAGCCCCAGCATTTT.

The table lists this clonotype with many counts. The CDR3: CASSYDRTRLDGELFF. CDR3 DNA: TGTGCCAGCAGTTACGACAGGACGCGCCTTGACGGGGAGCTGTTTTTT. The genes are TRBV6-5 and TRBJ2-2, with D possibly being TRBD1 (6 bases). Trimming took off 2 bases at V and 7 bases at J, with 17 bases between the two ends. Germline CDR1 reads MNHEY; CDR2 reads SVGAGI. The CDR3 runs 16 residues.

This clonotype was counted between two and nine times. The chain uses TRBV29-1 and TRBJ2-1, with TRBD2 matching over 11 bases. The trim removed 3 bases at V and 6 bases at J, leaving 10 bases unmatched. From germline, CDR1 is SQVTM and CDR2 ANQGSEA. CDR3 size: 16 residues. CDR3 loop: CSVDVFLAGGGNEQFF. Here the CDR3 DNA reads TGCAGCGTTGACGTTTTTCTAGCGGGGGGTGGCAATGAGCAGTTCTTC.

The V gene is TRBV12-3 or TRBV12-4, the J gene TRBJ2-1; no reliable D call. The CDR3 spans 16 residues. With 1 base removed from V and 0 bases from J, the gap between germline ends came to 10 bases. As DNA, the CDR3 is TGTGCCAGCAGTTTAGGGACCCTGAGCTCCTACAATGAGCAGTTCTTC. This codes for CASSLGTLSSYNEQFF.

The chain employs TRBV18 and TRBJ2-4, with D perhaps matching TRBD1 (6 bases). From germline, CDR1 is KGHSH and CDR2 LQKENI. The CDR3 covers 17 residues. Trimming removed 0 bases from V and 0 bases from J, with 12 bases in between. The CDR3 sequence: CASSPPRTDPAKNIQYF. The CDR3 DNA reads as TGTGCCAGCTCACCACCGCGGACAGACCCAGCCAAAAACATTCAGTACTTC.

This clonotype has a count of ten or more. The chain links TRBV7-2 to TRBJ2-3; the D gene is possibly TRBD1 (5 bases). Germline V gives CDR1 SGHTA, CDR2 FQGNSA. There are 13 residues in the CDR3. V shed 6 bases and J shed 4 bases, with 11 bases lying between them. The CDR3 DNA reads as TGTGCCAGCAGTCTTTGGGGCTCAGATACGCAGTATTTT. Amino acid sequence: CASSLWGSDTQYF.

This clonotype was seen a few times. The CDR3 loop reads CATSDSDRLAKNIQYF. Written as DNA, the CDR3 is TGTGCCACCAGTGATTCAGACAGACTAGCCAAAAACATTCAGTACTTC. This chain joins TRBV24-1 and TRBJ2-4; tentatively, D is TRBD1 (5 bases). Looked up from germline, CDR1 is KGHDR and CDR2 is SFDVKD. Trimming left V 2 bases short and J 0 bases short, with 10 bases between. The CDR3 has 16 amino acids.